This TCR beta chain was captured by sequencing in a study of T cell responses to AZD1222 COVID-19 vaccine (dated by TCRdb to the early 2020s). Turning to the overall study: AZD1222 recipients given second doses at about 4 weeks or at about 12 weeks were pooled, since spike-specific TCR depth and breadth were not found to differ between the two schedules. Trial participants were enrolled by age into 18-55, 56-69 and 70-plus year subgroups, with roughly 150, 30 and 60 TCR-sequenced participants respectively. TCR sequencing covered about 230 trial participants: 207 given two doses of AZD1222 and 26 given two doses of MenACWY control vaccine.

The paper's findings and limits, for the study overall: Conclusions about previously exposed vaccinees are limited because only a handful of AZD1222 recipients were SARS-CoV-2 seropositive at baseline. Nearly half of unique spike-specific TCRs reportedly recognized epitopes outside regions mutated in the B.1.351 and B.1.1.7 variants. Participants were mostly white British and included more females than males, and it was suggested by the authors that clonal diversity may have been underestimated. No day 14 peak-response samples were available, so repertoires were characterized only after the peak T cell response. After two AZD1222 doses, both the breadth and the depth of spike-specific TCRs were significantly higher than at day 0 and than in MenACWY recipients. Vaccine-associated CD4 TCRs spanned the whole spike protein, with dominant responses in regions 160-218 and 743-854. The 56-69-year group was small, and its depth increase did not reach significance, likely because of low power.

After removal of 1 base from V and 7 bases from J, the junction retains 5 bases not matched to a gene. For CDR1 and CDR2, the germline V gene (reference sequence) lists GTSNPN and SVGIG. The CDR3 spans 13 residues, from the cysteine through the phenylalanine. The entry retains the CDR3 DNA only, 39 bases that are in frame from base 1. The CDR3 regions of human TCRbeta chains were analyzed by immunosequencing. Under the source paper's analysis protocol: TCRs in the repertoires were matched against a reference library of SARS-CoV-2-specific TCRs that had been generated with the MIRA antigen-specificity platform. Breadth was defined as the fraction of unique TCRs that were SARS-CoV-2-associated. Depth was defined as the fraction of total T cells that were SARS-CoV-2-associated. Using the MIRA data, every spike-specific TCR was mapped to the spike region that the TCR reacted to and assigned to either a CD4 or a CD8 class. Log10-transformed breadth and depth values were compared by one-way ANOVA with Sidak's multiple comparisons tests. The table comes from immuneACCESS by way of TCRdb, which keeps in-frame sequences with V and J called. Part of the clones is missing from these tables; in studies checked, under half for an unresolved V gene and the rest for unknown reasons. The DNA was the basis for D and trimming; V, J and clone size are from that table. The sample yields more than 140,000 clones; around 88% were counted once. Approximately 2.1% of the sample rests with the top ten.

Interpreted using the paper, the time point label stands for: baseline before first vaccination. Vaccinee samples were obtained from the UK trials COV001 and COV002, which included a single-blind randomized controlled phase 2/3 trial of AZD1222 (ChAdOx1 nCoV-19) in healthy adults. Trial participant PBMC samples were collected at day 0 and day 28 after the second dose for TCRbeta chain sequencing. Details on this clone: It has no known antigen specificity. One base away there is no much larger clone; base qualities are not given.

This sequence originates from an adult in good health. The sequence is built from TRBV30 and TRBJ1-2; 8 middle bases align to TRBD1. The source was peripheral blood, collected on day 0 of AZD1222 vaccination. The CDR3 sequence is CAWSDRGSSGYTF. The DNA reads as follows: TGTGCCTGGAGTGACAGGGGGAGTAGTGGCTACACCTTC.